The rows below give T cell receptor beta chains drawn from one sample of a study of breast tumors, draining lymph nodes, adjacent tissues. TCRdb independently ran MiXCR on the multiplex PCR reads; one entry per CDR3 protein. The sample lists 200,000 or so distinct CDR3 sequences, approximately 33% occurring once. The sample consisted of axillary lymph node tissue. These receptors were collected from a female donor with breast cancer. Some clones in this sample may be carry-over from other donors' samples. Each CDR3 is given with its conserved first and last residue. The D gene is left open where the match is weak. Expanded clones get a size class; other rows say once, few or many, or leave the size out.

clone_size,d_call,j_call,v_call,cdr3_nt,cdr3_aa
many,-,TRBJ2-7,TRBV3-1,TGTGCCAGCAGCCCACTACGGAGCTCCTACGAGCAGTACTTC,CASSPLRSSYEQYF
-,-,TRBJ2-7,TRBV2,TGTGCCGGACCGGAGGGGGACTACGAGCAGTACTTC,CAGPEGDYEQYF
-,-,TRBJ2-6,TRBV6-1,TGTGCCAGCAGTGGACGGACGGTCGGAGGGGGCAACGTCCTGACTTTC,CASSGRTVGGGNVLTF
many,-,TRBJ1-5,TRBV7-3,TGTGCCAGCAGCTTAGGGTGGAATCAGCCCCAGCATTTT,CASSLGWNQPQHF
many,-,TRBJ2-7,TRBV9,TGTGCCAGCAGCGTAGGATGGCAGGGCGACGAGCAGTACTTC,CASSVGWQGDEQYF
many,TRBD1,TRBJ1-1,TRBV5-1,TGCGCCAGCAGCCGACAGGGAGGGGGCACTGAAGCTTTCTTT,CASSRQGGGTEAFF
-,-,TRBJ1-1,TRBV6-5,TGTGCCAGCAGGCCCGGGGGGCGAGGGGTAGCTTTCTTT,CASRPGGRGVAFF
many,-,TRBJ1-2,TRBV28,TGTGCCACCGACGTAGAGCGCAGGAGAGGCTACACCTTC,CATDVERRRGYTF
many,TRBD1,TRBJ1-6,TRBV10-2,TGCGCCAGCAGCGACGGACAGGGTGGAAATTCACCCCTCCACTTT,CASSDGQGGNSPLHF
many,-,TRBJ2-3,TRBV30,TGTGCCCGCAGCGTGGGGGGAGTTAGCACAGATACGCAGTATTTT,CARSVGGVSTDTQYF
many,-,TRBJ2-7,TRBV29-1,TGCAGCGTTGAAGTTCGATCCTACGAGCAGTACTTC,CSVEVRSYEQYF
-,-,TRBJ2-5,TRBV7-9,TGTGCCAGCAGCTTAGAGGGGGGGACAGGAGGCGAGACCCAGTACTTC,CASSLEGGTGGETQYF
once,-,TRBJ1-2,TRBV20-1,TGCATGAGGGGGGGGACGGGGGATGGTGGCTACACCTTC,CMRGGTGDGGYTF
-,-,TRBJ2-6,TRBV7-3,TGTGCCAGCAGCTCGACCGCCCACTCTGGGGCCAACGTCCTGACTTTC,CASSSTAHSGANVLTF
-,-,TRBJ2-7,TRBV5-5,TGTGCCAGCAGCTTGGGGCAGGTGGCCTACGAGCGGTACTTC,CASSLGQVAYERYF
-,-,TRBJ2-6,TRBV12-3/TRBV12-4,TGTGCCAGCCGCCGCGGGGCCAACGTCCTGACTTTC,CASRRGANVLTF
medium-sized,TRBD2,TRBJ2-2,TRBV11-3,TGTGCCAGCAGCTTGGGCGGGAGTACCGGGGAGCTGTTTTTT,CASSLGGSTGELFF
many,-,TRBJ1-6,TRBV6-1,TGTGCCAGCAGTGAACCCCTGGGGGGCGGCTCACCCCTCCACTTT,CASSEPLGGGSPLHF
-,-,TRBJ2-1,TRBV7-2,TGTGCCAGCAGCCCCAGGGGGGCCACCTACAATGAGCAGTTCTTC,CASSPRGATYNEQFF
-,TRBD1,TRBJ2-7,TRBV7-2,TGTGCCAGCAGCTTCAGGGGGACAGGGATTAACTCCTACGAGCAGTACTTC,CASSFRGTGINSYEQYF
-,-,TRBJ2-7,TRBV20-1,TGCAGTGTTTTACAGGGTACGGGCGAGCAGTACTTC,CSVLQGTGEQYF
-,TRBD1,TRBJ1-4,TRBV20-1,TGCAGTGCTAGCGACAGGGCTGGAAAACTGTTTTTT,CSASDRAGKLFF
-,TRBD2,TRBJ2-7,TRBV4-3,TGCGCCAGCAGCCATACAGCGGGAGGGGGCGACGAGCAGTACTTC,CASSHTAGGGDEQYF
few,TRBD2,TRBJ2-5,TRBV6-2/TRBV6-3,TGTGCCAGCAGTTCCCCTGGGAGCGGGAGAAGAGAGACCCAGTACTTC,CASSSPGSGRRETQYF
many,-,TRBJ2-2,TRBV7-2,TGTGCCAGCAGCTCGACGCGTGTACTCGCGAACACCGGGGAGCTGTTTTTT,CASSSTRVLANTGELFF
many,TRBD1,TRBJ2-7,TRBV7-6,TGTGCCAGCAGCCAACGGACAGGGAATTTTGGGGAGCAGTACTTC,CASSQRTGNFGEQYF
many,TRBD1,TRBJ1-2,TRBV6-5,TGTGCCAGCAGTCACGGCAGGGGGCACGGCTACACCTTC,CASSHGRGHGYTF
-,-,TRBJ2-1,TRBV5-6,TGTGCCAGCAGCTTGGGGAGTTATCCGACAGATACGCAGTTCTTC,CASSLGSYPTDTQFF
many,TRBD2,TRBJ2-7,TRBV2,TGTGCCAGCACCTTGAGCGGGAGGGTTAACGAGCAGTACTTC,CASTLSGRVNEQYF
-,-,TRBJ1-5,TRBV6-1,TGTGCCAGCAGTCCCTCGGCCGTCCTTAGCAATCAGCCCCAGCATTTT,CASSPSAVLSNQPQHF
many,-,TRBJ2-3,TRBV11-2,TGTGCCAGCGTGCGAGGCTTAACAGATACGCAGTATTTT,CASVRGLTDTQYF
many,-,TRBJ2-5,TRBV7-9,TGTGCCAGCAGCTTAGGCAGTCATGCGGAGACCCAGTACTTC,CASSLGSHAETQYF
-,-,TRBJ2-7,TRBV6-2/TRBV6-3,TGTGCCAGCAGTTACCCGGAGGGGACGGGGTCCGTGGAGCGTTACGAGCAGTACTTC,CASSYPEGTGSVERYEQYF
many,-,TRBJ1-5,TRBV20-1,TGCAGTGCTACGCGACCCAGGGGCAATCAGCCCCAGCATTTT,CSATRPRGNQPQHF
-,-,TRBJ2-2,TRBV24-1,TGTGCCACCAGGACTAGCGGGGAGCTGTTTTTT,CATRTSGELFF
many,-,TRBJ2-7,TRBV18,TGTGCCAGCTCACCCTCCAGCTCCTACGAGCAGTACTTC,CASSPSSSYEQYF
-,TRBD2,TRBJ2-3,TRBV6-2/TRBV6-3,TGTGCCAGCAAACCTGTGGCGGGAGAGGCAGATACGCAGTATTTT,CASKPVAGEADTQYF
many,TRBD2,TRBJ2-5,TRBV6-1,TGTGCCAGCAGTGGGAGACTAGCCCCCCAAGAGACCCAGTACTTC,CASSGRLAPQETQYF
many,-,TRBJ1-4,TRBV7-2,TGTGCCAGCAGAGAGGGACAAGGCCAGGAAAAACTGTTTTTT,CASREGQGQEKLFF
many,TRBD1,TRBJ1-2,TRBV3-1,TGTGCCAGCAGCAGGGACAGTGCTAACTATGGCTACACCTTC,CASSRDSANYGYTF
many,-,TRBJ2-7,TRBV6-2/TRBV6-3,TGTGCCAGCAGTTACAGGGAGTCCTACGAGCAGTACTTC,CASSYRESYEQYF
-,-,TRBJ2-3,TRBV9,TGTGCCAGCAGCTTTGGGAGCTCTGGAAACACAGATACGCAGTATTTT,CASSFGSSGNTDTQYF
many,TRBD2,TRBJ2-1,TRBV2,TGTGCCAGCAGTGAAGGCCCTTTGTATAGCGGGGGGAACAACAATGAGCAGTTCTTC,CASSEGPLYSGGNNNEQFF
many,TRBD1,TRBJ2-2,TRBV19,TGTGCCAGTAGTATCCGGTCCAGGGGGCGGAGGACCGGGGAGCTGTTTTTT,CASSIRSRGRRTGELFF
many,TRBD1,TRBJ2-7,TRBV7-9,TGTGCCAGCAGCCCCCGACAGGGAAGGACCTACGAGCAGTACTTC,CASSPRQGRTYEQYF
-,-,TRBJ1-1,TRBV19,TGTGCCAGTACCACAACCGGGGGCTCGAACACTGAAGCTTTCTTT,CASTTTGGSNTEAFF
few,TRBD2,TRBJ2-3,TRBV27,TGTGCCAGCAGTTCGTCGGGCGGGAGCGCAGATACGCAGTATTTT,CASSSSGGSADTQYF
-,TRBD1,TRBJ1-4,TRBV2,TGTGCTAGACAGGGGGACAGCGAAAAACTGTTTTTT,CARQGDSEKLFF
-,-,TRBJ1-3,TRBV18,TGTGCCAGCTCACCACGCTCTGCGGGAAACACCATATATTTT,CASSPRSAGNTIYF
many,TRBD2,TRBJ2-1,TRBV24-1,TGTGCCACCAGTGATTCGATTAGCGGGGGGACCTACAATGAGCAGTTCTTC,CATSDSISGGTYNEQFF
many,TRBD1,TRBJ2-3,TRBV7-8,TGTGCCAGCAGCCCTATCTCAGGGGGACATACGCAGTATTTT,CASSPISGGHTQYF
few,-,TRBJ1-5,TRBV28,TGTGCCAGCAGGAAAACCCACGGGGGGAATCAGCCCCAGCATTTT,CASRKTHGGNQPQHF